This T cell receptor beta chain was sequenced in a study of cytomegalovirus exposure and HLA in healthy donors. Germline V CDR1 and CDR2: SGHDT, YYEEEE. The CDR3 is made up of 15 amino acids. Trimming took off 5 bases at V and 2 bases at J, with 14 bases between the two ends. The assay was immunoSEQ multiplex PCR, and TCRdb's table has in-frame clones only and misses some. The sample carries 55,000 to 75,000 clones, 90% to 95% recorded once. The study's findings and limits: The authors confirmed in vitro that a few CMV-associated chains were specific for CMV antigens. In the roughly 130 validation repertoires, a later analysis found that first-cohort TCR clusters tended to co-occur. As was reported, the classifier diagnosed cytomegalovirus status with high specificity and sensitivity.

To note about this clone: Its antigen is undetermined.

Separation from the roughly 670-subject first cohort characterized the roughly 120-subject validation cohort, to which the donors belonged. The sequence was obtained from a man between 18 and 35 years old in good health and CMV-seronegative. V and J are TRBV5-6 and TRBJ1-3, with D maybe TRBD1 (5 bases). Sequencing was performed on PBMCs. The CDR3 sequence: CASRSTGAPGNTIYF. The CDR3, as DNA: TGTGCCAGCAGATCAACAGGAGCCCCTGGAAACACCATATATTTT.